The 10 T cell receptor beta chains presented below share a single source sample, sequenced in a study of T cell changes during pregnancy in multiple sclerosis. Sequencing was performed with immunoSEQ multiplex PCR; in TCRdb, only in-frame clones are kept and a portion is missing. The table lists 75,000 to 80,000 clones, roughly 95% of them singletons. The sequenced sample was peripheral blood, obtained in the second trimester of pregnancy. These TCRs come from a female donor in good health, enrolled as a control in a pregnancy study.

The chain uses TRBV25-1 and TRBJ2-7, with D possibly matching TRBD2 (6 bases). CDR1 and CDR2 (germline): MGHDK, SYGVNS. CDR3 length: 16 residues. With 3 bases removed from V and 3 bases from J, the gap between germline ends came to 18 bases. The CDR3 loop reads CASSERGGSIDYEQYF. The CDR3 DNA reads TGTGCCAGCAGTGAGAGGGGAGGTTCCATAGACTACGAGCAGTACTTC.

This sequence joins TRBV5-1 and TRBJ2-2; D is unresolved. This CDR3 spans 14 amino acids. The germline gives CDR1 SGHRS, CDR2 YFSETQ. The V and J ends lost 0 bases and 6 bases respectively, with 9 bases between them. The CDR3 bases are TGCGCCAGCAGCTTGGAGGCCAGCGCCGGGGAGCTGTTTTTT. Amino acid sequence: CASSLEASAGELFF.

This chain links TRBV5-1 with TRBJ2-7; D possibly corresponds to TRBD2 (6 bases). V gave up 3 bases and J gave up 2 bases, with 15 bases separating them. The CDR3 is 15 residues long. Germline V CDR1 and CDR2: SGHRS, YFSETQ. The DNA for the CDR3 is TGCGCCAGCAGCTCCGGGATGGGAGGACCCTACGAGCAGTACTTC. Amino acid sequence: CASSSGMGGPYEQYF.

The CDR3 DNA reads as TGTGCCAGCAGCCGCGGACTAGCGGGGGGAAGTGGGGAGCTGTTTTTT. Translated: CASSRGLAGGSGELFF. This chain uses TRBV9 with TRBJ2-2; the match to TRBD2 covers 14 bases. Germline CDR1 and CDR2: SGDLS and YYNGEE. The CDR3 runs to 16 residues. V was clipped by 4 bases and J by 8 bases; unmatched bases: 7.

The chain couples TRBV9 to TRBJ1-6, with D unresolved. V was shortened by 0 bases and J by 7 bases, with 11 bases between the two germline ends. CDR1 is SGDLS, CDR2 YYNGEE, per germline. The CDR3 spans 15 residues. The CDR3 DNA reads as TGTGCCAGCAGCGTAGACTCATTCGGGAATTCACCCCTCCACTTT. It specifies CASSVDSFGNSPLHF.

This chain joins TRBV9 and TRBJ1-2; the D gene is possibly TRBD1 (5 bases). The CDR3 has 14 residues. Trimming removed 2 bases from V and 4 bases from J, with 12 bases in between. Germline V gene lookup returns CDR1 SGDLS and CDR2 YYNGEE. CDR3 loop: CASSVGGRSYGYTF. CDR3 bases: TGTGCCAGCAGCGTCGGGGGGAGGTCCTATGGCTACACCTTC.

The chain uses TRBV6-5 and TRBJ1-5, with D hard to call. Germline CDR1 reads MNHEY; CDR2 reads SVGAGI. V was clipped by 6 bases and J by 0 bases, with 6 bases between them. The CDR3 consists of 13 residues. The CDR3 reads CASSPNSNQPQHF. CDR3 bases: TGTGCCAGCAGCCCTAATAGCAATCAGCCCCAGCATTTT.

The chain has TRBV7-6 and TRBJ2-1; D is perhaps TRBD2 (6 bases). This CDR3 spans 12 amino acids. V was cut by 3 bases and J by 10 bases, with 10 bases left in between. Germline CDR1 reads SGHVS; CDR2 reads FNYEAQ. CDR3 protein: CASSFGGEEQFF. The CDR3 DNA reads as TGTGCCAGCAGCTTCGGAGGGGAAGAGCAGTTCTTC.

The rearrangement uses TRBV29-1 and TRBJ1-1; D perhaps matches TRBD1 (5 bases). The V end lost 2 bases, the J end lost 6 bases, and 10 bases lay between the germline ends. CDR3 length equals 12 residues. Germline lookup yields CDR1 SQVTM and CDR2 ANQGSEA. The CDR3 here is CSVETGDPEAFF. The CDR3 DNA reads as TGCAGCGTTGAAACGGGGGACCCTGAAGCTTTCTTT.

The sample holds a few counts of this clone. The V gene is TRBV10-1, the J gene TRBJ1-5; 7 positions agree with TRBD1. CDR1 is WNHNN, CDR2 SYGVQD, per germline (reference sequence). The CDR3 runs to 16 residues. V lost 10 bases and J lost 5; bases outside the gene matches: 17. For the CDR3, the DNA is TGCGCCATCCCGGTTGAGACAGGGTTGGCACATCAGCCCCAGCATTTT. Protein sequence: CAIPVETGLAHQPQHF.